The clone carrying this T cell receptor (beta chain) showed up just once. TCRdb's table, derived via immunoSEQ multiplex PCR, lists solely in-frame clones and lacks some. Altogether under 150,000 clones are present, 90% to 95% being singletons, with the ten largest covering roughly 1.5%. Per germline, CDR1 LNHDA and CDR2 SQIVND (reference sequence). V lost 5 bases and J lost 4, with 12 bases in between. The CDR3 is 13 amino acids. The data are from a study of T cells after somatic rescue of genetic block. The source material was peripheral blood mononuclear cells (PBMCs). This receptor was identified in a woman aged 18-35 years. The J gene is TRBJ2-7, the V gene TRBV19, with no clear D. The CDR3 coding sequence is TGTGCCAGTAGTTCCGCCAAGCCTTACGAGCAGTACTTC. Translated: CASSSAKPYEQYF. The full variable domain, rest sourced from reference TRBV19 and TRBJ2-7, is DGGITQSPKYLFRKEGQNVTLSCEQNLNHDAMYWYRQDPGQGLRLIYYSQIVNDFQKGDIAEGYSVSREKKESFPLTVTSAQKNPTAFYLCASSSAKPYEQYFGPGTRLTVT.